The 20 T cell receptor beta chains listed next were all sequenced from one sample in a study of control samples from healthy donors and cancer patients. Here immunoSEQ multiplex PCR was the method, and the copy in TCRdb shows in-frame clones only, minus some. Here the sample spans roughly 150,000 clones, around 88% being singletons. The specimen sequenced was blood. The receptors stem from a man in his late teens or twenties in good health.

The CDR3 here is CAWTRVNYGYTF. CDR3 bases: TGTGCCTGGACCCGGGTTAACTATGGCTACACCTTC. The rearrangement links TRBV30 to TRBJ1-2; D remains unclear. Germline CDR1 reads GTSNPN; CDR2 reads SVGIG (reference sequence). The ends were cut back, 4 bases at V and 1 base at J, with 7 bases in the middle. The CDR3 has 12 amino acids. Combining the CDR3 with reference TRBV30 and TRBJ1-2 gives the whole variable domain SQTIHQWPATLVQPVGSPLSLECTVEGTSNPNLYWYRQAAGRGLQLLFYSVGIGQISSEVPQNLSASRPQDRQFILSSKKLLLSDSGFYLCAWTRVNYGYTFGSGTRLTVV.

This clone was counted a single time. The chain joins TRBV7-6 to TRBJ2-1; D is ambiguous. The germline V gene encodes CDR1 SGHVS and CDR2 FNYEAQ. V dropped 5 bases and J dropped 4 bases, with 9 bases sitting between them. The CDR3 sequence is 13 residues long. The CDR3 loop is CASSTGSYNEQFF. Written as DNA, the CDR3 is TGTGCCAGCAGCACGGGCAGTTACAATGAGCAGTTCTTC.

The chain links TRBV7-8 to TRBJ1-2, with D hard to call. Trimming stripped 5 bases from V and 8 bases from J, with 9 bases between. The CDR3 has 11 residues. Germline V gene data show CDR1 as SGHVS and CDR2 as FQNEAQ. The chain's CDR3 is CASSLSGGYTF. CDR3 sequence (DNA): TGTGCCAGCAGCCTCTCGGGAGGCTACACCTTC. Supplemented by reference TRBV7-8 and TRBJ1-2, the full variable domain reads GAGVSQSPRYKVAKRGQDVALRCDPISGHVSLFWYQQALGQGPEFLTYFQNEAQLDKSGLPSDRFFAERPEGSVSTLKIQRTQQEDSAVYLCASSLSGGYTFGSGTRLTVV.

The rearrangement uses TRBV7-8 and TRBJ2-7; the D is unclear. CDR1 and CDR2 from the germline V gene are SGHVS and FQNEAQ. V was trimmed by 1 base and J by 6 bases, leaving 10 bases between them. The length of the CDR3 is 13 residues. The CDR3 nucleotides read TGTGCCAGCAGCTTAGAAGGGCAGGCCGAGCAGTACTTC. Translated, it gives CASSLEGQAEQYF.

The chain recombines TRBV21-1 with TRBJ1-4; the table's TRBD1 call for D was not verified on the DNA. TRBV21-1 is a recognized pseudogene. The CDR3 runs 14 residues. The CDR3: CASSNSGGNEKLFF. In DNA, the CDR3 is TGTGCCAGCAGCAATTCAGGGGGTAATGAAAAACTGTTTTTT.

CDR3 DNA sequence: TGTGCCTGGAGTGCGGGACAGGGGGCGTATGGCTACACCTTC. Translated, it gives CAWSAGQGAYGYTF. This chain links TRBV30 with TRBJ1-2, with 12 nucleotides matching TRBD1. After removal of 1 base from V and 5 bases from J, the junction contained 2 bases not matched to a gene. CDR1 and CDR2 from the germline V gene are GTSNPN and SVGIG (reference sequence). The CDR3 loop spans 14 amino acids.

J is TRBJ2-1 and V is TRBV24-1; weak D call: TRBD2 (7 bases). The CDR3 is 17 amino acids. Deletions cut 4 bases from V and 4 bases from J, with 19 bases between. Germline V gene lookup returns CDR1 KGHDR and CDR2 SFDVKD. The CDR3 region has the DNA TGTGCCACCAGTGACAAAACCTCAGGGGAGGGATACAATGAGCAGTTCTTC. Translating it yields CATSDKTSGEGYNEQFF.

The rearrangement links TRBV6-1 to TRBJ1-5; the D gene is possibly TRBD1 (5 bases). The CDR3 length is 14 residues. Looked up from germline, CDR1 is MNHNS and CDR2 is SASEGT. Between the trimmed V and J ends, which lost 2 bases and 9 bases, there was a span of 14 bases. DNA of the CDR3: TGTGCCAGCAGTGAAACGGGACGGCAAAGGCCCCAGCATTTT. Translated: CASSETGRQRPQHF.

This chain links TRBV28 with TRBJ1-5; D might be TRBD1 (6 bases). The germline CDR1 and CDR2 sequences are MDHEN and SYDVKM. This CDR3 is built from 13 residues. CDR3: CATGRASNQPQHF. DNA for the CDR3: TGTGCAACAGGGAGGGCGAGCAATCAGCCCCAGCATTTT.

The genes are TRBV7-2 and TRBJ2-5; 8 nucleotides match TRBD1. Losses at the gene ends were 2 bases for V and 5 bases for J; bases not matched to a gene: 10. This CDR3 comprises 16 residues. Germline V CDR1 and CDR2: SGHTA, FQGNSA. The CDR3 bases are TGTGCCAGCAGCTTACGGGCGGGGCAGGGGGCCGAGACCCAGTACTTC. Protein product: CASSLRAGQGAETQYF. The whole variable domain, remainder taken from reference TRBV7-2 and TRBJ2-5, is GAGVSQSPSNKVTEKGKDVELRCDPISGHTALYWYRQSLGQGLEFLIYFQGNSAPDKSGLPSDRFSAERTGGSVSTLTIQRTQQEDSAVYLCASSLRAGQGAETQYFGPGTRLLVL.

V is TRBV11-2 and J is TRBJ2-4, with 8 bases lining up with TRBD1. Germline CDR1 is SGHAT and CDR2 is FQNNGV. V lost 0 bases and J lost 8; bases outside the gene matches: 9. The CDR3 loop spans 16 amino acids. CDR3 DNA: TGTGCCAGCAGCTTAGATATAGGACAGGGTTATCACATTCAGTACTTC. This gives the protein CASSLDIGQGYHIQYF.

The chain links TRBV5-1 to TRBJ2-7; no definite D call. Germline values: CDR1 SGHRS, CDR2 YFSETQ. Trimming took off 0 bases at V and 3 bases at J, with 7 bases between the two ends. This CDR3 spans 13 amino acids. The CDR3 protein is CASSLGPNYEQYF. The DNA for the CDR3 is TGCGCCAGCAGCTTGGGGCCGAACTACGAGCAGTACTTC. The full variable domain, completed using reference TRBV5-1 and TRBJ2-7, is KAGVTQTPRYLIKTRGQQVTLSCSPISGHRSVSWYQQTPGQGLQFLFEYFSETQRNKGNFPGRFSGRQFSNSRSEMNVSTLELGDSALYLCASSLGPNYEQYFGPGTRLTVT.

This sequence joins TRBV6-1 and TRBJ2-7; D gene ambiguous. This CDR3 has 14 amino acids. The germline V and J ends were trimmed by 2 bases and 2 bases, with 10 bases remaining between them. Germline CDR1 MNHNS, CDR2 SASEGT. The DNA for the CDR3 is TGTGCCAGCAGTGAAACGAGAGGCCCCTACGAGCAGTACTTC. Protein: CASSETRGPYEQYF.

CDR3 sequence (DNA): TGTGCCACCAGTGACGCGTGGGATCAGCCCCAGCATTTT. The encoded protein is CATSDAWDQPQHF. The chain joins TRBV24-1 to TRBJ1-5; no firm D call. Germline CDR1 is KGHDR and CDR2 is SFDVKD. The CDR3 extends over 13 amino acids. The V end was cut by 4 bases, the J end by 5 bases, with 8 bases between.

V usage is TRBV4-3 and J usage is TRBJ2-2; 10 nucleotides match TRBD2. V lost 1 base, J lost 7 bases, and 12 bases stayed unmatched. The CDR3 is made up of 18 amino acids. Per germline, CDR1 LGHNA and CDR2 YSLEER. The CDR3 is CASSQASPAGGPIGELFF. The CDR3, as DNA: TGCGCCAGCAGCCAAGCGTCCCCAGCGGGGGGGCCTATCGGGGAGCTGTTTTTT.

The gene calls are TRBV6-5 and TRBJ2-7; TRBD1 agrees at 12 bases. The CDR3 is 14 residues long. V was pared by 5 bases and J by 6 bases, with 5 bases of the junction left unmatched. The germline V gene encodes CDR1 MNHEY and CDR2 SVGAGI. CDR3 in amino acids: CASSMGQGAVEQYF. In DNA, the CDR3 is TGTGCCAGCAGTATGGGACAGGGGGCGGTCGAGCAGTACTTC.

The sample holds one count of this clone. This chain uses TRBV27 with TRBJ1-2, with no clear D. Trimming pared 9 bases from V and 7 bases from J, leaving 15 bases between. The CDR3 is 12 amino acids. Per germline, CDR1 MNHEY and CDR2 SMNVEV (reference sequence). CDR3 DNA: TGTGCCAGTACCGCGTTAGACCGTGGCTACACCTTC. Its protein is CASTALDRGYTF.

About this clone itself: Other DNA sequences from this sample encode an identical CDR3 as well. V usage is TRBV19 and J usage is TRBJ1-1; D unresolved. CDR1 is LNHDA, CDR2 SQIVND, per germline (reference sequence). The CDR3 has 13 amino acids. V gave up 3 bases and J gave up 2 bases, with 7 bases separating them. Written as DNA, the CDR3 is TGTGCCAGTAGTATCGGGGTAAACACTGAAGCTTTCTTT. As protein: CASSIGVNTEAFF.

V and J are TRBV9 and TRBJ2-7; 9 nucleotides agree with TRBD2. The CDR3 consists of 15 residues. The V and J ends lost 3 bases and 5 bases, in that order; junction bases with no gene match: 9. Germline V lookup: CDR1 SGDLS, CDR2 YYNGEE. The CDR3 region has the DNA TGTGCCAGCAGCGCCGGGACTAGCCATTTCCACGAGCAGTACTTC. Residues: CASSAGTSHFHEQYF.

J is TRBJ1-4 and V is TRBV12-3 or TRBV12-4, with D hard to call. The V gene lost 3 bases and the J gene lost 13 bases, with 12 bases spanning the gap. The CDR3 extends over 12 amino acids. The CDR3 reads CASSLDTRGLFF. Here the CDR3 DNA reads TGTGCCAGCAGTTTGGATACGAGAGGACTGTTTTTT.